The entry below gives a single T cell receptor beta chain sequence along with its context. Its cognate antigen has yet to be identified. No much larger clonotype is one base removed from it; base qualities were not supplied. Library preparation employed the immunoSEQ multiplex PCR assay. Around 9.9 x 10^4 TCR templates per sample were assayed by the deep sequencing platform. Genomic DNA extracted from sorted T cells was used for TCRbeta CDR3 sequencing. The original methods were these. The R programming language was used for clonal analysis of the TCRbeta CDR3 data. Alloreactive CD4+ and CD8+ clones were defined by comparing unstimulated samples with post-reaction CFSE-low samples. Alloreactive CD4+ clones were assigned to regulatory or non-regulatory origin by matching sequences to sorted unstimulated Treg and non-Treg repertoires. The clones in this table, taken by TCRdb from immuneACCESS, are in-frame only. Not every clone is retained; where verified, under half of the shortfall comes from an unresolved V gene, and the cause of the rest is unknown. D and trimming come from the DNA, and the V and J calls and clone size come from that table. The sample yields around 45,000 clones; roughly 84% were counted once. The top ten clones comprise 0.3% to 0.35% of the sample.

As encoded in the germline V gene, CDR1 is MGHRA while CDR2 is YSYEKL. Spanning cysteine to phenylalanine, the CDR3 consists of 16 amino acids. Just CDR3 DNA is preserved here, 48 bases in frame from base 1. V is cut by 1 base and J by 4 bases, and the space between the germline ends is 16 bases. Unstimulated CD4+ memory cells were also sequenced in three donor pairs, together with CD4+ naive, CD8+ TEMRA, CD8+ naive and CD8+ effector memory subsets. TCRbeta CDR3 sequencing was performed on sorted unstimulated T cells and on proliferating T cells recovered from mixed lymphocyte reactions. Fresh whole blood from approximately 11 HLA-typed healthy donors served as the source for isolating PBMCs. The source of the sample is a study of siplizumab effects on memory and regulatory T cells (dated by TCRdb to between 2017 and 2020). With respect to the entire study: The study examined how the anti-CD2 antibody siplizumab affects alloreactive T-cell subsets in allogeneic mixed lymphocyte reactions built from human PBMCs.

The research as a whole found: Roughly 80-97% of proliferating CD4+ or CD8+ clones could not be assigned a naive or memory phenotype. The suppressive function of proliferating Tregs from siplizumab cultures was not functionally confirmed. Greater diversity appeared to be present in unstimulated naive T cells than in memory T cells, and a substantial contribution to the alloresponse seemed to be made by naive cells. Siplizumab significantly reduced the cumulative frequency of alloreactive sequences traceable to unstimulated CD4+ memory T cells. Sequences below about 10^-5 frequency were poorly captured, so only a minor fraction of alloreactive clones could be mapped to unstimulated subsets. Among mappable alloreactive CD4+ clones, an average Treg-derived fraction of roughly 69% was observed with siplizumab, compared with around 28% in control reactions.

Recombination joined TRBV4-1 with TRBJ2-5; the D segment cannot be called with confidence. The sequence was collected from a human donor in good health. The sample was naive CD8+ T cells sorted from blood. The sample's cell subset or site label, decoded: unstimulated naive T cells. The CDR3 reads as follows: CASSQAWTVTIETQYF. The nucleotide sequence is given as TGCGCCAGCAGCCAAGCTTGGACGGTAACAATAGAGACCCAGTACTTC.